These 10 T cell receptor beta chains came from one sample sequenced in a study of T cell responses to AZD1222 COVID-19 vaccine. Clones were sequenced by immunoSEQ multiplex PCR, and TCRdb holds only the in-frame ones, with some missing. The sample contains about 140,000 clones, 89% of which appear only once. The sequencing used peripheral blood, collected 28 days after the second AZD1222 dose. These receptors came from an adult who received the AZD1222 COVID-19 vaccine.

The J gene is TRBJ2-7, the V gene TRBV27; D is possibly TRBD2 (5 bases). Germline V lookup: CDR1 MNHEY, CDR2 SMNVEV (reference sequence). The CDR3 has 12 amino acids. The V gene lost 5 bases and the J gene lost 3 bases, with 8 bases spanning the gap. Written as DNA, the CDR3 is TGTGCCAGCAGTAACGAGGGCTACGAGCAGTACTTC. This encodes CASSNEGYEQYF.

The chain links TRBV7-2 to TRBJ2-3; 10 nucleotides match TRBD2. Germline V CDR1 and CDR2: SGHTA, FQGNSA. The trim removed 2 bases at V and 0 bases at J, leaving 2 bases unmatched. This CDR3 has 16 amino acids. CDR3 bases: TGTGCCAGCAGCTTAAGGACTAGCGGCAGCACAGATACGCAGTATTTT. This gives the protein CASSLRTSGSTDTQYF.

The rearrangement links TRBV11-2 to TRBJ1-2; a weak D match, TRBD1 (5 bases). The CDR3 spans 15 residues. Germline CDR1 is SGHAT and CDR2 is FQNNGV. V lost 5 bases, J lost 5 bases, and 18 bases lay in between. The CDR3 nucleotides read TGTGCCAGCAGCCGGGCGGGGACGGCTCGGTATGGCTACACCTTC. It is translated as CASSRAGTARYGYTF.

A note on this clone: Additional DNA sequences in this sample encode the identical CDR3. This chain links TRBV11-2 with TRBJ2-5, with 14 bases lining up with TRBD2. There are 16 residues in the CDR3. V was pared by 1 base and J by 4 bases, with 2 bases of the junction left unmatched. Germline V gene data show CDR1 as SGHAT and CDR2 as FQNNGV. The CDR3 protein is CASSLGGTSGRETQYF. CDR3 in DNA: TGTGCCAGCAGCTTAGGGGGGACTAGCGGGAGAGAGACCCAGTACTTC.

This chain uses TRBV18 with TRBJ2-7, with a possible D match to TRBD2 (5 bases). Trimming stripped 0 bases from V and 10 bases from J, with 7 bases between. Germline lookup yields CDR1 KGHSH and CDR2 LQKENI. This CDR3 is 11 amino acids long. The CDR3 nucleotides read TGTGCCAGCTCACCACCTCGGGAACAGTACTTC. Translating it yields CASSPPREQYF.

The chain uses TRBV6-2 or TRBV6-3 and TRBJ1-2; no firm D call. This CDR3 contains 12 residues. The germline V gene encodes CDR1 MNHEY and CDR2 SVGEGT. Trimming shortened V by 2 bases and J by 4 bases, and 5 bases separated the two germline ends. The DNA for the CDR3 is TGTGCCAGCAGTTACGGAATCTATGGCTACACCTTC. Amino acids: CASSYGIYGYTF.

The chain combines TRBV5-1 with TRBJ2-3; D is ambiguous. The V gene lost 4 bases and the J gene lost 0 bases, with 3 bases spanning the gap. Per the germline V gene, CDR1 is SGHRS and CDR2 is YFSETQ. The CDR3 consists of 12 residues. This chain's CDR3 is CASSLSTDTQYF. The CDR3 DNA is TGCGCCAGCAGCCTGAGCACAGATACGCAGTATTTT.

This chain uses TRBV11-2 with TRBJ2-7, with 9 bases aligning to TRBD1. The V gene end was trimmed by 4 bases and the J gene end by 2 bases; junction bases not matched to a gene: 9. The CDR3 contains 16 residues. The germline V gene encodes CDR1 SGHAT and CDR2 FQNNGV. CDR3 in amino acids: CASSSIPGDRAYEQYF. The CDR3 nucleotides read TGTGCCAGCAGCTCGATTCCGGGGGACAGGGCCTACGAGCAGTACTTC. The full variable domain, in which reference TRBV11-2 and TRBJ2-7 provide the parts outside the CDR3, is EAGVAQSPRYKIIEKRQSVAFWCNPISGHATLYWYQQILGQGPKLLIQFQNNGVVDDSQLPKDRFSAERLKGVDSTLKIQPAKLEDSAVYLCASSSIPGDRAYEQYFGPGTRLTVT.

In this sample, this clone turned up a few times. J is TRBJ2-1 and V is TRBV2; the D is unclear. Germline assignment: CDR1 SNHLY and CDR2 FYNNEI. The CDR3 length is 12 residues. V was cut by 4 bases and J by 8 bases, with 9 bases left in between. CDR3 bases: TGTGCCAGCAGTGTAGGTTACGATGAGCAGTTCTTC. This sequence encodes CASSVGYDEQFF.

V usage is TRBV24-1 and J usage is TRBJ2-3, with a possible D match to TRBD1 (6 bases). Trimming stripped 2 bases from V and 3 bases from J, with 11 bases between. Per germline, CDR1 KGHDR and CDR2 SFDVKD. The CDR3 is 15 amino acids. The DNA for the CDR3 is TGTGCCACCAGTGATTGGACAGTCGGTACAGATACGCAGTATTTT. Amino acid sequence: CATSDWTVGTDTQYF.